Listed below are T cell receptor beta chains from one sample, sequenced in a study of shared clonotypes between healthy human individuals. Using immunoSEQ multiplex PCR, the repertoire was profiled, and TCRdb retains in-frame clones only, with some absent. The sample yields approximately 350,000 clones, about 97% seen once. The sequenced sample was memory CD8+ T cells sorted from blood. These TCRs come from a young man in good health. Both conserved end residues are trimmed from each CDR3. The order of the fields is J gene, V gene, D gene, CDR3 protein. D genes are given only for firm matches.

TRBJ2-1	TRBV6-6	TRBD2	ASSYGTSGNEQF
TRBJ1-5	TRBV19	-	ASSMTGSNQPQH
TRBJ2-7	TRBV7-8	TRBD2	ASSLELAGNYEQY
TRBJ2-1	TRBV27	-	ASSLLGTSRSYNEQF
TRBJ2-3	TRBV28	-	ASRHRSDTQY
TRBJ2-3	TRBV5-6	-	ASSLDAAANPTDTQY
TRBJ2-7	TRBV28	TRBD2	ASSLTSGPYEQY
TRBJ2-1	TRBV5-1	-	ASSFPQLRSYNEQF
TRBJ1-2	TRBV10-3	-	AIGGNGYT
TRBJ1-5	TRBV10-3	-	AISESPRTVPNQPQH
TRBJ1-2	TRBV11-3	TRBD1	ASSSTWGTVFVLGRYT
TRBJ1-2	TRBV13	TRBD1	ASSRDSPLNYGYT
TRBJ2-7	TRBV10-1	-	ARKFYEQY
TRBJ2-4	TRBV27	-	ASSLSNIQY
TRBJ2-1	TRBV7-9	-	ASSRLGKDEQF
TRBJ2-1	TRBV7-9	TRBD2	ASSLSGRVLYNEQF
TRBJ1-2	TRBV28	TRBD1	ASSATGYGYT
TRBJ2-2	TRBV10-3	TRBD2	AISDAGEKSAGELF
TRBJ1-1	TRBV18	TRBD1	ASSPPGQGTNTEAF
TRBJ2-7	TRBV5-4	-	ASSFDSSYEQY
TRBJ2-7	TRBV11-2	-	ASSFRPNEQY
TRBJ2-3	TRBV5-1	TRBD2	ASSLARTSGSMSTDTQY
TRBJ2-7	TRBV6-5	-	ASSYGKTVLHYEQY
TRBJ2-7	TRBV6-5	TRBD1	ASSYSRQGATYEQY
TRBJ2-3	TRBV5-1	-	ASSLRGASTDTQY
TRBJ1-2	TRBV19	-	ASSIRSGNYGYT
TRBJ1-1	TRBV14	-	ASSWGWNTEAF
TRBJ1-5	TRBV30	-	AWSEWVSNQPQH
TRBJ2-1	TRBV4-1	-	ASHRTGSPYNEQF
TRBJ1-5	TRBV30	-	AWSVKENQPQH
TRBJ2-7	TRBV2	-	ASRRFGAYEQY
TRBJ2-6	TRBV5-1	-	ASSGTTGANVLT
TRBJ1-2	TRBV14	-	ASSQAGWDGYT
TRBJ2-2	TRBV27	-	ASRHRTGTGELF
TRBJ2-5	TRBV19	TRBD2	ASSRRLAGGRETQY
TRBJ2-1	TRBV11-2	-	ASSFLYIGRNSYNEQF
TRBJ2-1	TRBV19	-	ASRNYNEQF
TRBJ1-1	TRBV13	-	ASSFGSGRGAAF
TRBJ1-1	TRBV7-9	-	ASSLRFRGNTEAF
TRBJ2-7	TRBV10-2	-	ASSTGYEQY
TRBJ2-3	TRBV5-4	-	ASSFRADTQY
TRBJ2-7	TRBV5-8	TRBD1	ASSFGTGGYEQY
TRBJ2-7	TRBV7-2	TRBD2	ASSLGLAGSYEQY
TRBJ2-2	TRBV27	TRBD2	ASSLSTSGNTGELF
TRBJ1-4	TRBV5-1	-	ASSLDEKLF
TRBJ1-1	TRBV27	-	ASSLMSSTEAF
TRBJ1-2	TRBV6-4	-	ASMPPGDFRGYT
TRBJ2-3	TRBV2	-	ASSEGVATQY
TRBJ2-1	TRBV7-3	-	ASSLWASSEQF
TRBJ2-7	TRBV30	-	AWSVGGEQY
TRBJ2-7	TRBV5-8	TRBD1	ASSLRQGEQY
TRBJ2-1	TRBV18	-	ASSPGGTEQF